This entry lists 29 T cell receptor beta chains sequenced from one sample in a study of blood T cell repertoires in COVID-19 (TCRdb year 2020). Library preparation used the immunoSEQ multiplex PCR assay. TCRdb took over this immuneACCESS table, retaining in-frame rearrangements with V and J assigned. Such tables are incomplete; in checked studies, under half of the missing clones stem from an unresolved V gene, and the remainder is unexplained. A total of 80,000 to 95,000 clones appear in this sample, roughly 71% of them only once. Jointly, the top ten make up approximately 10% of the sample. The material sequenced was peripheral blood. All receptors come from an elderly woman with acute or convalescent COVID-19.

V and J are TRBV10-3 and TRBJ1-2; D is ambiguous. The CDR3 runs to 14 residues. The ends were cut back, 0 bases at V and 4 bases at J, with 9 bases in the middle. Germline V CDR1 and CDR2: ENHRY, SYGVKD. This CDR3 is CAISESSGVYGYTF. Written as DNA, the CDR3 is TGTGCCATCAGTGAGTCTTCAGGCGTCTATGGCTACACCTTC.

The V gene is TRBV18, the J gene TRBJ1-2, with 9 bases that match TRBD1. CDR1 is KGHSH and CDR2 is LQKENI in the germline V gene. The CDR3 is 13 residues long. The V segment lost 6 bases and the J segment 6 bases; nucleotides outside the gene matches: 5. The CDR3 DNA follows: TGTGCCAGCTCGGGACAGGGCAATCATGGCTACACCTTC. As protein: CASSGQGNHGYTF.

V is TRBV6-5 and J is TRBJ2-4; 7 bases fit TRBD2. Per germline, CDR1 MNHEY and CDR2 SVGAGI. The V and J ends lost 8 bases and 0 bases, in that order; junction bases with no gene match: 7. The CDR3 extends over 15 amino acids. The CDR3 bases are TGTGCCAGCGCTAGCGGTGGAATAGCCAAAAACATTCAGTACTTC. This encodes CASASGGIAKNIQYF.

The chain couples TRBV30 to TRBJ1-6, with D possibly TRBD1 on 6 matching bases. Germline CDR1 and CDR2: GTSNPN and SVGIG (reference sequence). The V end was cut by 2 bases, the J end by 8 bases, with 16 bases between. The CDR3 consists of 15 residues. The CDR3 DNA follows: TGTGCCTGGAGTTCTCCGGGACACTCTTATTCACCCCTCCACTTT. It specifies CAWSSPGHSYSPLHF.

The chain combines TRBV3-1 (or the pseudogene TRBV3-2) with TRBJ2-1, with TRBD2 as a possible D gene (6 bases). This CDR3 is built from 17 residues. Trimming stripped 0 bases from V and 0 bases from J, with 12 bases between. The germline V gene has CDR1 LGHDT and CDR2 YNNKEL (reference sequence). The CDR3 coding sequence is TGTGCCAGCAGCCAAGATCCGGGGGTAAGCTCCTACAATGAGCAGTTCTTC. Its protein is CASSQDPGVSSYNEQFF.

This chain links TRBV2 with TRBJ2-1; 9 nucleotides match TRBD1. The CDR3 totals 16 residues. CDR1 SNHLY and CDR2 FYNNEI come from the germline V gene. V trimming: 6 bases; J trimming: 5 bases; junction bases outside the gene matches: 11. The CDR3 is CASSPPGQGRNNEQFF. As DNA, the CDR3 is TGTGCCAGCAGCCCTCCGGGACAGGGCCGAAACAATGAGCAGTTCTTC.

This sequence joins TRBV7-2 and TRBJ1-3; D ambiguous. Trimming shortened V by 1 base and J by 0 bases, and 7 bases separated the two germline ends. The CDR3 is made up of 15 amino acids. CDR1 and CDR2 (germline): SGHTA, FQGNSA. The CDR3: CASSLEQYSGNTIYF. The CDR3 DNA reads TGTGCCAGCAGCTTAGAACAGTACTCTGGAAACACCATATATTTT.

The chain couples TRBV7-2 to TRBJ2-5; 8 positions match TRBD1. This CDR3 has 15 residues. V trimming: 2 bases; J trimming: 4 bases; junction bases outside the gene matches: 6. Per the germline V gene, CDR1 is SGHTA and CDR2 is FQGNSA. In nucleotides, the CDR3 is TGTGCCAGCAGCTTATCGACAGGGGTAGGAGAGACCCAGTACTTC. Translation gives CASSLSTGVGETQYF.

The chain has TRBV24-1 and TRBJ1-2; a possible D gene is TRBD1 (5 bases). V lost 2 bases, J lost 6 bases, and 12 bases lay in between. This CDR3 region has 14 residues. Germline loops: CDR1 KGHDR, CDR2 SFDVKD. The CDR3 here is CATSDSGQGNGYTF. The CDR3 DNA is TGTGCCACCAGTGATTCCGGGCAGGGAAATGGCTACACCTTC.

This chain uses TRBV6-2 or TRBV6-3 with TRBJ2-3; 7 nucleotides line up with TRBD1. This CDR3 has 14 residues. V lost 6 bases and J lost 2; bases outside the gene matches: 5. CDR1 is MNHEY, CDR2 SVGEGT, per germline. CDR3 bases: TGTGCCAGCAGCTCGACAGGGTACACAGATACGCAGTATTTT. Amino acids: CASSSTGYTDTQYF.

CDR3 amino acids: CASSRLAGAILSYEQYF. The CDR3 DNA follows: TGTGCCAGCTCCAGACTAGCGGGAGCGATACTCTCCTACGAGCAGTACTTC. The J gene is TRBJ2-7, the V gene TRBV27; 12 bases match TRBD2. The trim removed 8 bases at V and 0 bases at J, leaving 11 bases unmatched. The CDR3 is 17 residues long. CDR1 and CDR2 (germline): MNHEY, SMNVEV (reference sequence).

This chain joins TRBV7-2 and TRBJ2-6; D may be TRBD1 (5 bases). The length of the CDR3 is 18 residues. Germline-derived CDR1 and CDR2 are SGHTA and FQGNSA. V was shortened by 5 bases and J by 0 bases, with 17 bases between the two germline ends. The CDR3 is CASSHRSVGNSGANVLTF. For the CDR3, the DNA is TGTGCCAGCAGCCACAGGTCCGTGGGTAACTCTGGGGCCAACGTCCTGACTTTC.

The chain uses TRBV9 and TRBJ1-4; D might be TRBD1 (5 bases). The CDR3 is 14 amino acids. Trimming stripped 4 bases from V and 6 bases from J, with 13 bases between. Per germline, CDR1 SGDLS and CDR2 YYNGEE. CDR3 residues: CASSSTLGDEKLFF. Here the CDR3 DNA reads TGTGCCAGCAGCTCTACCTTAGGGGATGAAAAACTGTTTTTT.

This chain connects TRBV28 to TRBJ1-1; 9 bases map to TRBD1. Looked up from germline, CDR1 is MDHEN and CDR2 is SYDVKM. The length of the CDR3 is 14 residues. V lost 4 bases to trimming and J lost 1 base; unmatched junction nucleotides: 1. CDR3 sequence: CASSYRGQNTEAFF. CDR3 coding DNA: TGTGCCAGCAGTTACAGGGGGCAGAACACTGAAGCTTTCTTT. The variable domain in full, with the rest retrieved from reference TRBV28 and TRBJ1-1, is DVKVTQSSRYLVKRTGEKVFLECVQDMDHENMFWYRQDPGLGLRLIYFSYDVKMKEKGDIPEGYSVSREKKERFSLILESASTNQTSMYLCASSYRGQNTEAFFGQGTRLTVV.

This chain joins TRBV12-3 or TRBV12-4 and TRBJ2-5; D is unclear. The CDR3 length is 13 residues. Between the trimmed V and J ends, which lost 3 bases and 7 bases, there was a span of 12 bases. CDR3 in DNA: TGTGCCAGCAGTTTGAATCGGGTTGGGACCCAGTACTTC. Amino acids: CASSLNRVGTQYF.

The rearrangement joins TRBV30 to TRBJ1-2; D is possibly TRBD1 (5 bases). CDR3 size: 13 residues. Germline-derived CDR1 and CDR2 are GTSNPN and SVGIG (reference sequence). V was cut by 3 bases and J by 8 bases, with 16 bases left in between. The CDR3 sequence is CAWSQIPGGGYTF. In DNA, the CDR3 is TGTGCCTGGAGCCAGATTCCCGGGGGAGGCTACACCTTC.

This chain joins TRBV3-1 (or the pseudogene TRBV3-2) and TRBJ1-2; 7 bases match TRBD1. Germline V lookup: CDR1 LGHDT, CDR2 YNNKEL (reference sequence). There are 13 residues in the CDR3. V gave up 4 bases and J gave up 6 bases; unmatched junction bases: 5. CDR3 DNA sequence: TGTGCCAGCAGCCCCCGACAGGGCGATGGCTACACCTTC. Translating it yields CASSPRQGDGYTF.

V is TRBV7-2 and J is TRBJ2-1; D is perhaps TRBD2 (5 bases). V lost 5 bases, J lost 5 bases, and 13 bases lay in between. Germline V gives CDR1 SGHTA, CDR2 FQGNSA. The CDR3 loop spans 14 amino acids. The CDR3: CASSPTSRNNEQFF. Here the CDR3 DNA reads TGTGCCAGCAGCCCAACTAGTAGAAACAATGAGCAGTTCTTC.

Only a few counts were recorded for this clone. The CDR3 sequence is CASSPEDRGYEQYF. In nucleotides, the CDR3 is TGTGCCAGCTCACCTGAGGACAGGGGCTACGAGCAGTACTTC. V and J are TRBV18 and TRBJ2-7, with TRBD1 identical over 9 bases. The CDR3 is 14 residues long. Germline lookup yields CDR1 KGHSH and CDR2 LQKENI. J gave up 3 bases and V 3 bases, and 3 bases lay outside the gene matches.

A few counts support this clone. The rearrangement joins TRBV6-6 to TRBJ1-2; 7 bases are shared with TRBD1. The CDR3 length is 14 residues. The V gene end was trimmed by 6 bases and the J gene end by 4 bases; junction bases not matched to a gene: 8. Germline values: CDR1 MNHNY, CDR2 SVGAGI (reference sequence). CDR3 sequence reads: CASSAGQTFYGYTF. In nucleotides, the CDR3 is TGTGCCAGCAGCGCGGGACAGACTTTCTATGGCTACACCTTC.

As DNA, the CDR3 is TGTGCCAGCAGTCCTCAGGCGGCAGGGTCTGGGGCCAACGTCCTGACTTTC. This sequence encodes CASSPQAAGSGANVLTF. The chain employs TRBV6-6 and TRBJ2-6, with D perhaps matching TRBD1 (5 bases). Germline loops: CDR1 MNHNY, CDR2 SVGAGI (reference sequence). Trimming took off 5 bases at V and 1 base at J, with 15 bases between the two ends. The CDR3 runs 17 residues.

The chain has TRBV4-2 and TRBJ2-2, with 12 bases that match TRBD2. With 0 bases clipped from V and 4 bases from J, the junction kept 9 bases outside the gene matches. Germline V gene lookup returns CDR1 LGHNA and CDR2 YNFKEQ. The CDR3 length is 19 residues. The CDR3 reads CASSQEAPTSGRGTGELFF. Here the CDR3 DNA reads TGTGCCAGCAGCCAAGAAGCTCCGACTAGCGGGAGAGGCACCGGGGAGCTGTTTTTT.

This chain uses TRBV18 with TRBJ1-2; 7 nucleotides line up with TRBD1. Trimming removed 2 bases from V and 5 bases from J; junction bases left unmatched: 2. Germline loops: CDR1 KGHSH, CDR2 LQKENI. The CDR3 spans 13 residues. The CDR3 DNA reads as TGTGCCAGCTCACCAGACAGGGTATATGGCTACACCTTC. Encoded protein: CASSPDRVYGYTF.

J is TRBJ1-4 and V is TRBV25-1, with no clear D. Per germline, CDR1 MGHDK and CDR2 SYGVNS. V lost 4 bases, J lost 0 bases, and 15 bases lay in between. The CDR3 extends over 17 amino acids. CDR3 DNA: TGTGCCAGCAGTGGCCCCTGGGGAGGCCCAACTAATGAAAAACTGTTTTTT. Translating it yields CASSGPWGGPTNEKLFF. Looking up the rest from reference TRBV25-1 and TRBJ1-4 gives the full variable domain: EADIYQTPRYLVIGTGKKITLECSQTMGHDKMYWYQQDPGMELHLIHYSYGVNSTEKGDLSSESTVSRIRTEHFPLTLESARPSHTSQYLCASSGPWGGPTNEKLFFGSGTQLSVL.

This chain joins TRBV5-1 and TRBJ2-1, with 10 bases identical to TRBD2. From germline, CDR1 is SGHRS and CDR2 YFSETQ. V lost 1 base, J lost 8 bases, and 9 bases stayed unmatched. The length of the CDR3 is 16 residues. The CDR3 region has the DNA TGCGCCAGCAGCTTGAGGGTTAGCGGGGGGCCGGATGAGCAGTTCTTC. Residues: CASSLRVSGGPDEQFF.

The chain uses TRBV19 and TRBJ2-2, with a possible D match to TRBD1 (5 bases). Germline V gene sequence: CDR1 LNHDA, CDR2 SQIVND (reference sequence). The CDR3 runs 15 residues. V lost 5 bases and J 4 bases, leaving 14 bases between the germline ends. CDR3 in amino acids: CASSARRASTGELFF. DNA of the CDR3: TGTGCCAGTAGTGCCCGCAGGGCTTCCACCGGGGAGCTGTTTTTT.

The chain links TRBV7-9 to TRBJ2-1, with D perhaps matching TRBD1 (6 bases). The V end was cut by 7 bases, the J end by 0 bases, with 19 bases between. This CDR3 is 17 amino acids long. The V gene's germline CDR1 is SEHNR and CDR2 FQNEAQ (reference sequence). CDR3 in amino acids: CASTNAQGPTSYNEQFF. As DNA, the CDR3 is TGTGCCAGCACCAACGCCCAGGGGCCAACCTCCTACAATGAGCAGTTCTTC.

The chain is built from TRBV3-1 (or the pseudogene TRBV3-2) and TRBJ2-5; 10 positions match TRBD2. Germline CDR1 LGHDT, CDR2 YNNKEL (reference sequence). V shed 2 bases and J 5 bases; nucleotides not matched to a gene: 5. The length of the CDR3 is 15 residues. The CDR3 nucleotides are TGTGCCAGCAGCCAAAGCGGGGGGGCGGGGGAGACCCAGTACTTC. This gives the protein CASSQSGGAGETQYF.

The chain has TRBV9 and TRBJ2-3; D is undetermined. Trimming pared 0 bases from V and 0 bases from J, leaving 11 bases between. The germline V gene encodes CDR1 SGDLS and CDR2 YYNGEE. The CDR3 totals 16 residues. Here the CDR3 reads CASSVAHGRSTDTQYF. The CDR3 DNA is TGTGCCAGCAGCGTAGCGCATGGGCGAAGCACAGATACGCAGTATTTT.